Sequencing of this TCR beta chain was carried out in a study of cytomegalovirus exposure and HLA in healthy donors. On the study more broadly: Roughly 92 million unique TCRs, all from HLA-typed donors, were included in an early release of the data. Findings and limits, study-wide: Analyses of presence/absence relied on an assumption of roughly uniform sequencing depth across donors.

Germline CDR1 reads MDHEN; CDR2 reads SYDVKM. The J segment lost 2 bases and the V segment lost 5 bases, leaving 6 bases of the junction unmatched. This CDR3 has 14 residues. PCR primers comprised 60 Vbeta and 13 Jbeta primers. In the original analysis: Unique TCR beta chains numbered 80 million to 95 million in a later analysis, with around 12 million shared. Assay: immunoSEQ multiplex PCR; the TCRdb copy retains only in-frame clones and omits some. That table furnishes V, J and clone size, whereas the DNA furnished D and trimming. This table holds roughly 99,000 clones, approximately 81% found once. Points on this clone: The antigen remains undetermined.

The clonotype originates from a young man in good health and CMV-seronegative. V is TRBV28 and J is TRBJ2-7; 7 positions agree with TRBD1. Material for sequencing was PBMCs. CDR3 sequence: CASSIGTATYEQYF. CDR3 nucleotide sequence: TGTGCCAGCAGTATCGGGACAGCGACCTACGAGCAGTACTTC. Using reference TRBV28 and TRBJ2-7 for the parts outside the CDR3, the full variable domain is DVKVTQSSRYLVKRTGEKVFLECVQDMDHENMFWYRQDPGLGLRLIYFSYDVKMKEKGDIPEGYSVSREKKERFSLILESASTNQTSMYLCASSIGTATYEQYFGPGTRLTVT.